Below, 31 T cell receptor beta chains from the same sample are listed, as sequenced in a study of T cell responses to AZD1222 COVID-19 vaccine. Clones were read by immunoSEQ multiplex PCR, and TCRdb kept only the in-frame ones, dropping some. The profile covers about 170,000 clones, with 80% to 95% appearing a single time and 1.5% to 2% taken by the ten largest. The source material was peripheral blood, sampled on day 0 of AZD1222 vaccination. The receptors derive from an adult in good health.

V and J are TRBV6-4 and TRBJ2-3; 15 bases map to TRBD2. The V and J ends lost 0 bases and 8 bases, in that order; junction bases with no gene match: 9. The CDR3 is 18 residues long. Germline V gene lookup returns CDR1 MRHNA and CDR2 SNTAGT. The CDR3 loop reads CASSDSPGLAGGWSTQYF. CDR3 bases: TGTGCCAGCAGTGACTCCCCGGGACTAGCGGGAGGATGGAGTACGCAGTATTTT.

The chain employs TRBV19 and TRBJ1-2; D may be TRBD1 (5 bases). This CDR3 has 15 amino acids. CDR1 is LNHDA and CDR2 is SQIVND in the germline V gene (reference sequence). Deletions cut 5 bases from V and 3 bases from J, with 16 bases between. In nucleotides, the CDR3 is TGTGCCAGTAGTCTTAACCGGGGCAACTACTATGGCTACACCTTC. Translation: CASSLNRGNYYGYTF.

As concerns this clone: The junction does not match germline at one end; this may be a read error. The chain is built from TRBV11-2 and TRBJ1-2; D is possibly TRBD1 (5 bases). Germline loops: CDR1 SGHAT, CDR2 FQNNGV. The CDR3 is 13 amino acids. Here the CDR3 reads CASSLGPLGPGPF. CDR3 sequence (DNA): TGTGCCAGCAGCTTAGGACCCCTGGGACCCGGTCCCTTC.

This chain links TRBV3-1 (or the pseudogene TRBV3-2) with TRBJ1-2; maybe TRBD1 (5 bases). This CDR3 contains 12 residues. Trimming stripped 5 bases from V and 8 bases from J, with 12 bases between. CDR1 is LGHDT and CDR2 is YNNKEL in the germline V gene (reference sequence). As DNA, the CDR3 is TGTGCCAGCAGCGGGCAGGGTTTCGGCTACACCTTC. This encodes CASSGQGFGYTF.

The J gene is TRBJ1-1, the V gene TRBV6-5, with TRBD1 matching over 7 bases. J was trimmed by 1 base and V by 6 bases; bases with no gene match: 5. The CDR3 length is 14 residues. The germline CDR1 and CDR2 sequences are MNHEY and SVGAGI. CDR3 nucleotides: TGTGCCAGCAGGCGGGACAGCTCGAACACTGAAGCTTTCTTT. Translating gives CASRRDSSNTEAFF.

This chain links TRBV5-1 with TRBJ2-5; 8 positions match TRBD1. V shed 4 bases, J shed 2 bases, and the junction held 7 bases outside the gene matches. The CDR3 spans 15 residues. Germline loops: CDR1 SGHRS, CDR2 YFSETQ. CDR3 sequence: CASSIGTGPQETQYF. The DNA for the CDR3 is TGCGCCAGCAGCATCGGGACAGGACCACAAGAGACCCAGTACTTC. The full variable domain, rest sourced from reference TRBV5-1 and TRBJ2-5, is KAGVTQTPRYLIKTRGQQVTLSCSPISGHRSVSWYQQTPGQGLQFLFEYFSETQRNKGNFPGRFSGRQFSNSRSEMNVSTLELGDSALYLCASSIGTGPQETQYFGPGTRLLVL.

V gene TRBV12-5 combines with J gene TRBJ2-5; no clear D. Trimming removed 3 bases at V and 5 bases at J, with 7 bases between. This CDR3 spans 12 amino acids. Germline-derived CDR1 and CDR2 are LGHNT and FRNRAP. CDR3 protein: CASGLIAETQYF. CDR3 nucleotide sequence: TGTGCTAGTGGTTTAATAGCTGAGACCCAGTACTTC.

Regarding this clone: The same CDR3 arises from other DNA sequences in this sample as well. The V gene is TRBV14, the J gene TRBJ1-1; 8 nucleotides agree with TRBD1. This CDR3 is built from 14 residues. After removal of 4 bases from V and 5 bases from J, the junction contained 6 bases not matched to a gene. Germline CDR1 SGHDN, CDR2 FVKESK. CDR3 residues: CASSPRQGFTEAFF. CDR3 DNA: TGTGCCAGCAGCCCGCGACAGGGGTTTACTGAAGCTTTCTTT.

The chain employs TRBV9 and TRBJ1-1; D might be TRBD1 (5 bases). This CDR3 has 15 residues. Germline lookup yields CDR1 SGDLS and CDR2 YYNGEE. The V end was cut by 3 bases, the J end by 0 bases, with 12 bases between. As DNA, the CDR3 is TGTGCCAGCAGCGCCAATCAGGGATTGAACACTGAAGCTTTCTTT. It codes for CASSANQGLNTEAFF.

The CDR3 spells CASSTTGAPQPQHF. In DNA, the CDR3 is TGCGCCAGCAGCACCACAGGGGCCCCTCAGCCCCAGCATTTT. The chain uses TRBV5-1 and TRBJ1-5; TRBD1 matches 7 bases. The junction had 7 bases not matched to a gene; V was cut back by 4 bases and J by 6 bases. This CDR3 has 14 residues. CDR1 and CDR2 from the germline V gene are SGHRS and YFSETQ.

This sequence joins TRBV5-1 and TRBJ2-3, with a weak D call TRBD2 (7 bases). The V gene lost 4 bases and the J gene lost 5 bases, with 14 bases spanning the gap. This CDR3 spans 14 amino acids. Germline CDR1 reads SGHRS; CDR2 reads YFSETQ. The DNA for the CDR3 is TGCGCCAGCAGCCGGGGGGCAGGGAAAGATACGCAGTATTTT. Translating it yields CASSRGAGKDTQYF.

The V gene is TRBV4-1, the J gene TRBJ2-1, with 8 bases fitting TRBD1. The CDR3 has 19 amino acids. CDR1 is MGHRA and CDR2 is YSYEKL in the germline V gene. The ends lost 1 base at V and 7 bases at J; junction bases unmatched: 18. The CDR3 nucleotides read TGCGCCAGCAGCCAAGCTGTTACAGGGGGAAATCCGAAGCTGAATGAGCAGTTCTTC. Its protein product is CASSQAVTGGNPKLNEQFF.

This sequence joins TRBV29-1 and TRBJ1-2; D not resolved. The CDR3 is 13 residues long. Per the germline V gene, CDR1 is SQVTM and CDR2 is ANQGSEA. Between the trimmed V and J ends, which lost 4 bases and 5 bases, there was a span of 14 bases. The CDR3 sequence: CSVGALGFYGYTF. In DNA form, the CDR3 reads TGCAGCGTTGGAGCCCTTGGTTTTTATGGCTACACCTTC.

The chain combines TRBV5-1 with TRBJ1-1; the D is unclear. The germline CDR1 and CDR2 sequences are SGHRS and YFSETQ. The CDR3 spans 12 residues. Trimming took 2 bases from V and 6 from J, leaving 8 bases between them. The CDR3 reads CASSFSGSEAFF. The CDR3 DNA is TGCGCCAGCAGCTTTTCGGGGTCTGAAGCTTTCTTT.

The rearrangement uses TRBV7-3 and TRBJ1-1; D may be TRBD1 (6 bases). Germline CDR1 SGHTA, CDR2 FQGTGA. This CDR3 has 13 amino acids. V was shortened by 5 bases and J by 1 base, with 8 bases between the two germline ends. The CDR3 DNA sequence: TGTGCCAGCAGCGCGGGACAGAACACTGAAGCTTTCTTT. Translating it yields CASSAGQNTEAFF.

Only one count was recorded for this clone. This rearrangement joins TRBV4-1 to TRBJ2-5; 8 bases are shared with TRBD1. The CDR3 sequence is 15 residues long. In germline, CDR1 is MGHRA, CDR2 YSYEKL. V trimming: 0 bases; J trimming: 1 base; junction bases outside the gene matches: 1. As DNA, the CDR3 is TGCGCCAGCAGCCAAGATGGGACAGGCCAAGAGACCCAGTACTTC. Amino acid sequence: CASSQDGTGQETQYF.

The V and J genes are TRBV18 and TRBJ1-5, with TRBD1 as a possible D gene (6 bases). The length of the CDR3 is 14 residues. Germline V gene lookup returns CDR1 KGHSH and CDR2 LQKENI. V dropped 4 bases and J dropped 7 bases, with 14 bases sitting between them. CDR3 sequence (DNA): TGTGCCAGCTCACGACTAGACAGGTCCCAGCCCCAGCATTTT. Amino acid sequence: CASSRLDRSQPQHF.

CDR3 in amino acids: CASSYAWNYGYTF. The CDR3, as DNA: TGTGCCAGCAGTTACGCATGGAACTATGGCTACACCTTC. The chain recombines TRBV6-5 with TRBJ1-2; D remains ambiguous. The CDR3 contains 13 residues. Trimming took off 2 bases at V and 2 bases at J, with 6 bases between the two ends. Germline V gene lookup returns CDR1 MNHEY and CDR2 SVGAGI.

The V and J genes are TRBV9 and TRBJ2-1, with D unresolved. Between the trimmed V and J ends, which lost 0 bases and 12 bases, there was a span of 10 bases. This CDR3 has 12 amino acids. Germline-derived CDR1 and CDR2 are SGDLS and YYNGEE. The CDR3, as DNA: TGTGCCAGCAGCGTAGGGAACTTAGCGCAGTTCTTC. Its protein is CASSVGNLAQFF.

A few counts support this clone. The CDR3 region is CSVEKGTGAGEQYF. CDR3 bases: TGCAGCGTTGAAAAGGGGACAGGGGCGGGCGAGCAGTACTTC. The rearrangement links TRBV29-1 to TRBJ2-7; 10 positions agree with TRBD1. Losses at the gene ends were 2 bases for V and 6 bases for J; bases not matched to a gene: 7. This CDR3 region has 14 residues. Germline V CDR1 and CDR2: SQVTM, ANQGSEA.

The chain combines TRBV4-2 with TRBJ2-2; D gene ambiguous. The CDR3 is 14 amino acids. V gave up 0 bases and J gave up 5 bases, with 7 bases separating them. Germline V lookup: CDR1 LGHNA, CDR2 YNFKEQ. The CDR3 sequence: CASSQEYRTGELFF. The CDR3 nucleotides are TGTGCCAGCAGCCAAGAATATCGGACCGGGGAGCTGTTTTTT.

This clone is a singleton in its sample. V and J are TRBV4-2 and TRBJ1-4; D is undetermined. Germline CDR1 is LGHNA and CDR2 is YNFKEQ. The CDR3 length is 14 residues. Trimming took 5 bases from V and 5 from J, leaving 12 bases between them. The CDR3 sequence: CASSFRQNNEKLFF. CDR3 nucleotide sequence: TGTGCCAGCAGCTTCCGTCAAAACAATGAAAAACTGTTTTTT.

This chain connects TRBV18 to TRBJ1-1; no clear D. Germline-derived CDR1 and CDR2 are KGHSH and LQKENI. CDR3 size: 12 residues. V was shortened by 4 bases and J by 8 bases, with 11 bases between the two germline ends. The CDR3, as DNA: TGTGCCAGCTCACGGAGTGGCAGGGAAGCTTTCTTT. Translated, it gives CASSRSGREAFF.

The chain has TRBV7-9 and TRBJ2-2; tentative D call: TRBD2 (6 bases). The CDR3 totals 14 residues. In germline, CDR1 is SEHNR, CDR2 FQNEAQ (reference sequence). V lost 0 bases, J lost 7 bases, and 9 bases lay in between. CDR3 region: CASSLAGGIGELFF. CDR3 DNA sequence: TGTGCCAGCAGCTTAGCGGGCGGGATCGGGGAGCTGTTTTTT.

The V and J genes are TRBV7-2 and TRBJ2-7; no firm D call. CDR3 length: 15 residues. Germline-derived CDR1 and CDR2 are SGHTA and FQGNSA. Between the trimmed V and J ends, which lost 4 bases and 0 bases, there was a span of 13 bases. CDR3 DNA: TGTGCCAGCAGCTCCGGTGGCCGTAGCTCCTACGAGCAGTACTTC. This sequence encodes CASSSGGRSSYEQYF.

The chain carries TRBV18 and TRBJ2-5, with D perhaps matching TRBD1 (5 bases). CDR1 KGHSH and CDR2 LQKENI come from the germline V gene. The CDR3 has 14 residues. Between the trimmed V and J ends, which lost 3 bases and 3 bases, there was a span of 11 bases. CDR3 sequence reads: CASSPDSPEETQYF. CDR3 nucleotide sequence: TGTGCCAGCTCACCTGACAGCCCAGAAGAGACCCAGTACTTC.

The chain recombines TRBV5-4 with TRBJ2-2, with D unresolved. CDR1 is SGHNT, CDR2 YYREEE, per germline (reference sequence). V was trimmed by 0 bases and J by 6 bases, leaving 6 bases between them. The length of the CDR3 is 13 residues. The CDR3 DNA is TGTGCCAGCAGCTTGGGTTACTCCGGGGAGCTGTTTTTT. Translating it yields CASSLGYSGELFF.

This chain links TRBV24-1 with TRBJ1-2, with a possible D match to TRBD1 (5 bases). The V end was cut by 3 bases, the J end by 8 bases, with 12 bases between. The CDR3 extends over 13 amino acids. CDR1 and CDR2 (germline): KGHDR, SFDVKD. The CDR3 here is CATSDGALGGYTF. In DNA form, the CDR3 reads TGTGCCACCAGTGATGGGGCCCTAGGGGGCTACACCTTC.

The gene calls are TRBV14 and TRBJ1-1; D remains ambiguous. CDR1 is SGHDN, CDR2 FVKESK, per germline. The CDR3 is 15 residues long. V lost 4 bases, J lost 3 bases, and 15 bases lay in between. The CDR3 DNA reads as TGTGCCAGCAGCCCTTTGGGAGGGCCCTACACTGAAGCTTTCTTT. Translating it yields CASSPLGGPYTEAFF.

This clone was seen only once. This chain uses TRBV30 with TRBJ2-7; D remains ambiguous. Trimming removed 1 base from V and 0 bases from J, with 10 bases in between. The CDR3 runs 14 residues. The V gene's germline CDR1 is GTSNPN and CDR2 SVGIG (reference sequence). The CDR3 nucleotides are TGTGCCTGGAGTGCTTGGCAGGACTCCTACGAGCAGTACTTC. This encodes CAWSAWQDSYEQYF.

The chain couples TRBV30 to TRBJ1-2; the D is unclear. The CDR3 sequence is 12 residues long. V was cut by 7 bases and J by 1 base, with 10 bases left in between. Germline loops: CDR1 GTSNPN, CDR2 SVGIG (reference sequence). DNA of the CDR3: TGTGCCTCCCAAGGAGGTAACTATGGCTACACCTTC. This translates into CASQGGNYGYTF.